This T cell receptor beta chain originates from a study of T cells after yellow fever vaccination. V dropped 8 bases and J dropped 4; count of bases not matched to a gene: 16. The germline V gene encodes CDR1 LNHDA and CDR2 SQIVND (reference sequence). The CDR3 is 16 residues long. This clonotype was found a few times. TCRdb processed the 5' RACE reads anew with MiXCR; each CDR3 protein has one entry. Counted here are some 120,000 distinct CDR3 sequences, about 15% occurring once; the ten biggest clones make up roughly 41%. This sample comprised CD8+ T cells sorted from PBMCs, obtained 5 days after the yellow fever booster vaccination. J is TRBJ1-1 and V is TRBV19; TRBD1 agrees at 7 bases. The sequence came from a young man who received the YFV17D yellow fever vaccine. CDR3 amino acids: CASYSAPDRPGTEAFF. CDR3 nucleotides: TGTGCCAGTTACTCCGCCCCGGACAGGCCGGGCACTGAAGCTTTCTTT.